These 26 T cell receptor beta chains originate from one sample sequenced in a study of CD8 T cells in Susac syndrome. Random hexamers served to reverse transcribe roughly 0.45 to 1 ug RNA. From the immunoSEQ multiplex PCR reads, TCRdb called clonotypes with MiXCR, one entry per CDR3 protein. The sample records some 200,000 distinct CDR3 sequences, approximately 96% being singletons. Sequenced: CD4+ T cells from PBMCs. Receptors originate from a human donor with Susac syndrome.

The chain carries TRBV20-1 and TRBJ1-2; D is ambiguous. CDR1 and CDR2 from the germline V gene are DFQATT and SNEGSKA (reference sequence). The CDR3 has 15 residues. V lost 2 bases and J 2 bases, leaving 15 bases between the germline ends. Here the CDR3 reads CSARPVAEENYGYTF. CDR3 bases: TGCAGTGCTAGACCTGTGGCGGAAGAAAACTATGGCTACACCTTC.

This clonotype was counted a single time. This chain uses TRBV25-1 with TRBJ2-7, with D hard to call. V was pared by 4 bases and J by 5 bases, with 6 bases between. Per the germline V gene, CDR1 is MGHDK and CDR2 is SYGVNS. The CDR3 is made up of 11 amino acids. The CDR3 DNA is TGTGCCAGCAGTGTCTTGAACGAGCAGTACTTC. It specifies CASSVLNEQYF.

J is TRBJ1-1 and V is TRBV29-1; weak D call: TRBD1 (5 bases). With 4 bases removed from V and 5 bases from J, the gap between germline ends came to 11 bases. The CDR3 consists of 12 residues. Germline V gene data show CDR1 as SQVTM and CDR2 as ANQGSEA. Here the CDR3 DNA reads TGCAGCGTTGCCCGTGAGGGGACTGAAGCTTTCTTT. Translated: CSVAREGTEAFF.

The rearrangement uses TRBV18 and TRBJ2-7; TRBD1 aligns across 7 bases. This CDR3 region has 14 residues. V shed 0 bases and J 1 base; nucleotides not matched to a gene: 0. Germline V lookup: CDR1 KGHSH, CDR2 LQKENI. Written as DNA, the CDR3 is TGTGCCAGCTCACCACCGACAGGGTCCTACGAGCAGTACTTC. Protein product: CASSPPTGSYEQYF.

The V call is TRBV4-2, the J call TRBJ2-7, with TRBD1 matching over 7 bases. Germline V gives CDR1 LGHNA, CDR2 YNFKEQ. CDR3 length equals 14 residues. V lost 1 base and J lost 3; bases outside the gene matches: 3. The CDR3 DNA is TGTGCCAGCAGCCAAGGGCCAGGGGGCTACGAGCAGTACTTC. Translated: CASSQGPGGYEQYF.

V and J are TRBV3-1 and TRBJ1-1; 11 nucleotides match TRBD1. Per germline, CDR1 LGHDT and CDR2 YNNKEL (reference sequence). The CDR3 runs 16 residues. V lost 7 bases and J lost 0; bases outside the gene matches: 7. CDR3 region: CASNRGQGAMNTEAFF. CDR3 DNA: TGTGCCAGCAACCGCGGACAGGGGGCGATGAACACTGAAGCTTTCTTT.

CDR3 coding DNA: TGCAGTGCCCCCCCGACAGGGGCGGGCGGCTACACCTTC. Residues: CSAPPTGAGGYTF. The chain uses TRBV20-1 and TRBJ1-2; 8 bases are shared with TRBD1. The J segment lost 8 bases and the V segment lost 6 bases, leaving 11 bases of the junction unmatched. The CDR3 loop spans 13 amino acids. Looked up from germline, CDR1 is DFQATT and CDR2 is SNEGSKA (reference sequence).

This chain uses TRBV10-3 with TRBJ2-5; D is unresolved. Germline loops: CDR1 ENHRY, CDR2 SYGVKD. V lost 1 base and J lost 5, with 8 bases in between. The CDR3 extends over 13 amino acids. CDR3 in DNA: TGTGCCATCAGTGAGTTCGGGTTCGAGACCCAGTACTTC. This codes for CAISEFGFETQYF.

J is TRBJ1-2 and V is TRBV20-1; D might be TRBD1 (5 bases). The CDR3 consists of 14 residues. Germline CDR1 reads DFQATT; CDR2 reads SNEGSKA (reference sequence). V was trimmed by 6 bases and J by 6 bases, leaving 20 bases between them. Written as DNA, the CDR3 is TGCAGTGCCGATGCCGGGGCGGGCCCTAATGGCTACACCTTC. It translates to CSADAGAGPNGYTF.

The rearrangement uses TRBV30 and TRBJ1-2; 8 nucleotides align to TRBD1. V dropped 1 base and J dropped 4; count of bases not matched to a gene: 2. Germline values: CDR1 GTSNPN, CDR2 SVGIG (reference sequence). CDR3 length: 13 residues. CDR3 bases: TGTGCCTGGAGTGCGACAGGGGCCTATGGCTACACCTTC. Protein: CAWSATGAYGYTF.

The chain has TRBV5-1 and TRBJ2-7; 8 bases agree with TRBD1. Trimming at V came to 4 bases and at J to 2 bases, leaving 17 bases not matched to a gene. The CDR3 is made up of 18 amino acids. Per the germline V gene, CDR1 is SGHRS and CDR2 is YFSETQ. The CDR3 nucleotides are TGCGCCAGCAGCGGTGTCGTCCCGGGACAGGCGACGCCCTACGAGCAGTACTTC. It translates to CASSGVVPGQATPYEQYF.

The rearrangement joins TRBV6-1 to TRBJ1-5; 7 nucleotides line up with TRBD1. The V and J ends lost 7 bases and 7 bases, in that order; junction bases with no gene match: 7. Germline V gene sequence: CDR1 MNHNS, CDR2 SASEGT. The CDR3 has 13 amino acids. The CDR3 DNA reads as TGTGCCAGCACTAGGGACAGCCGCCAGCCCCAGCATTTT. This translates into CASTRDSRQPQHF.

This rearrangement joins TRBV2 to TRBJ2-2; TRBD1 agrees at 7 bases. The junction had 3 bases not matched to a gene; V was cut back by 8 bases and J by 0 bases. The CDR3 consists of 14 residues. CDR1 is SNHLY and CDR2 is FYNNEI in the germline V gene. The CDR3 reads CASLGQSNTGELFF. Here the CDR3 DNA reads TGTGCCAGCCTGGGACAGTCGAACACCGGGGAGCTGTTTTTT.

The genes are TRBV30 and TRBJ1-4, with D possibly TRBD1 on 6 matching bases. The CDR3 is 12 residues long. Trimming removed 7 bases from V and 7 bases from J, with 13 bases in between. Germline assignment: CDR1 GTSNPN and CDR2 SVGIG (reference sequence). The CDR3 nucleotides are TGTGCCTTGGGACAAAATACTGAAAAACTGTTTTTT. Protein: CALGQNTEKLFF.

The CDR3: CASSSAHTGREQYF. The CDR3 nucleotides are TGTGCCAGCAGCTCAGCCCATACAGGGCGCGAGCAGTACTTC. The rearrangement links TRBV5-6 to TRBJ2-7; possible D gene TRBD1, 6 bases. The V end was cut by 3 bases, the J end by 6 bases, with 16 bases between. Per germline, CDR1 SGHDT and CDR2 YYEEEE. The CDR3 contains 14 residues.

The chain has TRBV28 and TRBJ1-5; possibly TRBD1 for D (5 bases). Germline V gene lookup returns CDR1 MDHEN and CDR2 SYDVKM. The CDR3 length is 14 residues. V shed 4 bases and J shed 4 bases, with 11 bases lying between them. In DNA, the CDR3 is TGTGCCAGCAGTTGGGGCCAGAAGAATCAGCCCCAGCATTTT. Translated: CASSWGQKNQPQHF.

This chain links TRBV9 with TRBJ1-1; D unclear. V gave up 1 base and J gave up 4 bases, with 11 bases separating them. Per germline, CDR1 SGDLS and CDR2 YYNGEE. This CDR3 contains 14 residues. The CDR3 nucleotides read TGTGCCAGCAGCGTACGAGAGGGATCCACTGAAGCTTTCTTT. As protein: CASSVREGSTEAFF. The complete variable domain, with remaining parts taken from reference TRBV9 and TRBJ1-1, reads DSGVTQTPKHLITATGQRVTLRCSPRSGDLSVYWYQQSLDQGLQFLIQYYNGEERAKGNILERFSAQQFPDLHSELNLSSLELGDSALYFCASSVREGSTEAFFGQGTRLTVV.

V and J are TRBV20-1 and TRBJ2-3; 8 bases align to TRBD2. There are 13 residues in the CDR3. V lost 3 bases, J lost 5 bases, and 4 bases stayed unmatched. In germline, CDR1 is DFQATT, CDR2 SNEGSKA (reference sequence). The CDR3 is CSASGGGLDTQYF. The CDR3 DNA reads as TGCAGTGCTAGCGGCGGGGGGTTAGATACGCAGTATTTT.

The chain combines TRBV9 with TRBJ2-3; perhaps TRBD2 as D (5 bases). Germline-derived CDR1 and CDR2 are SGDLS and YYNGEE. There are 19 residues in the CDR3. The germline V and J ends were trimmed by 4 bases and 0 bases, with 24 bases remaining between them. The CDR3 spells CASSPRKLGDGVSTDTQYF. CDR3 bases: TGTGCCAGCAGCCCACGTAAATTGGGAGACGGGGTCAGCACAGATACGCAGTATTTT.

This chain uses TRBV20-1 with TRBJ1-2, with D tentatively TRBD1 (6 bases). CDR1 and CDR2 from the germline V gene are DFQATT and SNEGSKA (reference sequence). This CDR3 comprises 15 residues. The germline V and J ends were trimmed by 1 base and 4 bases, with 16 bases remaining between them. The DNA for the CDR3 is TGCAGTGCTAGAGCGCGGACAGTTAATTCCTATGGCTACACCTTC. Translated, it gives CSARARTVNSYGYTF.

The chain links TRBV7-3 to TRBJ2-6; D is unresolved. Germline V lookup: CDR1 SGHTA, CDR2 FQGTGA. V was cut by 2 bases and J by 15 bases, with 17 bases left in between. CDR3 length: 14 residues. The CDR3 protein is CASSLGRRTDDLTF. CDR3 nucleotides: TGTGCCAGCAGCTTAGGTCGGCGTACCGATGACCTGACTTTC.

The chain uses TRBV2 and TRBJ2-2; D uncertain. The ends were cut back, 6 bases at V and 4 bases at J, with 12 bases in the middle. Germline V gives CDR1 SNHLY, CDR2 FYNNEI. This CDR3 comprises 14 residues. The CDR3 loop is CASRSGLTTGELFF. CDR3 sequence (DNA): TGTGCCAGCAGAAGTGGGCTTACCACCGGGGAGCTGTTTTTT.

The chain links TRBV5-5 to TRBJ1-5; 7 bases map to TRBD1. The CDR3 runs to 15 residues. V lost 0 bases to trimming and J lost 6 bases; unmatched junction nucleotides: 6. Germline assignment: CDR1 SGHKS and CDR2 YYEKEE (reference sequence). The CDR3 is CASSLERQGSQPQHF. CDR3 bases: TGTGCCAGCAGCTTGGAGCGACAGGGTAGTCAGCCCCAGCATTTT.

CDR3 coding DNA: TGTGCCAGCAGTTCTATCCTCAGATCCCTGCGGGGCCCAGATACGCAGTATTTT. Residues: CASSSILRSLRGPDTQYF. The V and J genes are TRBV27 and TRBJ2-3; TRBD2 might be the D (6 bases). V shed 4 bases and J shed 4 bases, with 24 bases lying between them. CDR3 length: 18 amino acids. CDR1 and CDR2 (germline): MNHEY, SMNVEV (reference sequence).

V and J are TRBV2 and TRBJ2-3, with 8 bases identical to TRBD1. CDR3 length: 14 amino acids. Germline V gene lookup returns CDR1 SNHLY and CDR2 FYNNEI. After removal of 10 bases from V and 2 bases from J, the junction contained 8 bases not matched to a gene. For the CDR3, the DNA is TGTGCCATCCCGGACAGGGCCCTCACAGATACGCAGTATTTT. It specifies CAIPDRALTDTQYF.

The chain carries TRBV13 and TRBJ2-7; D unclear. There are 13 residues in the CDR3. Germline CDR1 reads PRHDT; CDR2 reads FYEKMQ (reference sequence). V lost 6 bases and J lost 0, with 9 bases in between. The CDR3 loop reads CASSGRPSYEQYF. The CDR3 DNA reads as TGTGCCAGCAGTGGAAGACCCTCCTACGAGCAGTACTTC.